This T cell receptor (beta chain) was sequenced in a study of identifying expanded T cells in peripheral blood. Some clones are missing from TCRdb's copy, which holds only in-frame ones; the method was immunoSEQ multiplex PCR. The repertoire holds around 56,000 clones, with around 83% as singletons. The V and J ends lost 3 bases and 5 bases, in that order; junction bases with no gene match: 4. CDR3 length: 15 amino acids. The germline CDR1 and CDR2 sequences are LNHNV and YYDKDF (reference sequence). Sequenced: blood. The TCR was taken from a person aged 18 to 70 in good health. The chain recombines TRBV15 with TRBJ1-2; 12 nucleotides align to TRBD1. The CDR3 reads CATSSGTGGMYGYTF. In nucleotides, the CDR3 is TGTGCCACCAGCAGCGGGACAGGGGGCATGTATGGCTACACCTTC.